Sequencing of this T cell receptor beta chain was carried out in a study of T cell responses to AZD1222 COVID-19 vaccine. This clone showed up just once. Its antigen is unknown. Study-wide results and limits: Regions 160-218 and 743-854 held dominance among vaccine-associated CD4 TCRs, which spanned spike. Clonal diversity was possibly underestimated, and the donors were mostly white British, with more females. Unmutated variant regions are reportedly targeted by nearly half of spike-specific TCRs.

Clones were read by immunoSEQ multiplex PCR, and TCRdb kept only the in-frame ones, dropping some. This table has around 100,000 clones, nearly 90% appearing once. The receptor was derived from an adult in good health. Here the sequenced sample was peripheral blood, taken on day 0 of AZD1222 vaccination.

This chain's CDR3 is CASSPPGFEPQHF. The CDR3 DNA follows: TGTGCCAGCTCACCACCGGGGTTTGAGCCCCAGCATTTT. The chain employs TRBV18 and TRBJ1-5; D gene uncertain. The CDR3 covers 13 residues. CDR1 and CDR2 from the germline V gene are KGHSH and LQKENI. Trimming pared 0 bases from V and 8 bases from J, leaving 8 bases between.